This entry is about one TCR beta chain. The antigen remains unidentified. Repeated repertoire sampling spanned the course of chemoradiotherapy. This specimen belongs to a study of chemoradiotherapy in HPV16-positive cancers. Study-wide background: Candidate HPV-specific T-cell clones and common TCR motifs came from functional assays in a couple of HPV16-positive patients. Points from the study as a whole: In HPV16-positive patients, HPV-responsive T-cell expansion tracked better recurrence-free survival. Candidate HPV-specific clones and E7-related TCR motifs grew in tumor during treatment.

The table came from immunoSEQ multiplex PCR; TCRdb's copy has only in-frame clones and leaves some out. The sample shows 30,000 or so clones, about 91% of them seen only once. Sequenced material: blood, taken from a patient who underwent chemoradiotherapy. This clonotype was sampled from a human donor with HPV-associated anogenital cancer.

CDR3 amino acids: CASSPGPGGEQFF. CDR3 nucleotides: TGTGCCAGCAGCCCCGGCCCGGGGGGTGAGCAGTTCTTC. The V and J genes are TRBV27 and TRBJ2-1, with TRBD2 identical over 7 bases. The CDR3 loop spans 13 amino acids. Germline V CDR1 and CDR2: MNHEY, SMNVEV (reference sequence). Losses at the gene ends were 6 bases for V and 9 bases for J; bases not matched to a gene: 8.